Below are 10 T cell receptor beta chains sequenced from a single sample in a study of T cell responses to AZD1222 COVID-19 vaccine. The protocol was immunoSEQ multiplex PCR, while the TCRdb copy is restricted to in-frame clones and leaves out a portion. The data hold over 150,000 clones, with 90% observed a single time. This specimen was peripheral blood, taken on day 0 of AZD1222 vaccination. These receptors originate from an adult in good health.

The chain has TRBV11-2 and TRBJ1-4; D is unresolved. V lost 5 bases to trimming and J lost 0 bases, with 19 bases between them. This CDR3 region has 18 residues. Germline lookup yields CDR1 SGHAT and CDR2 FQNNGV. This CDR3 is CASSLGGLEFATNEKLFF. In DNA form, the CDR3 reads TGTGCCAGCAGCCTGGGAGGGCTGGAGTTTGCAACTAATGAAAAACTGTTTTTT.

The rearrangement joins TRBV9 to TRBJ2-2; no clear D gene. Germline V gives CDR1 SGDLS, CDR2 YYNGEE. V lost 3 bases to trimming and J lost 4 bases, with 4 bases between them. The CDR3 is made up of 12 amino acids. DNA of the CDR3: TGTGCCAGCAGCGCCACCACCGGGGAGCTGTTTTTT. Translation gives CASSATTGELFF.

The chain links TRBV5-4 to TRBJ2-1; tentatively, D is TRBD2 (6 bases). V dropped 2 bases and J dropped 10 bases, with 13 bases sitting between them. From germline, CDR1 is SGHNT and CDR2 YYREEE (reference sequence). The CDR3 sequence is 13 residues long. In DNA form, the CDR3 reads TGTGCCAGCAGCTTTGGGGGGTACTGGGAGCAGTTCTTC. It codes for CASSFGGYWEQFF.

The sample holds one count of this clone. The DNA for the CDR3 is TGTGCCAGCAGACTGGGACAGCTCAACTACGAGCAGTACTTC. Amino acid sequence: CASRLGQLNYEQYF. The chain carries TRBV6-5 and TRBJ2-7; 7 positions agree with TRBD1. With 6 bases clipped from V and 3 bases from J, the junction kept 8 bases outside the gene matches. This CDR3 region has 14 residues. Germline-derived CDR1 and CDR2 are MNHEY and SVGAGI.

This chain links TRBV4-3 with TRBJ2-3; tentative D call: TRBD2 (5 bases). CDR1 is LGHNA, CDR2 YSLEER, per germline. Trimming left V 1 base short and J 3 bases short, with 11 bases between. This CDR3 spans 15 amino acids. CDR3 nucleotide sequence: TGCGCCAGCAGCCAAGGGGAGACTGGGACAGATACGCAGTATTTT. Protein sequence: CASSQGETGTDTQYF.

V is TRBV9 and J is TRBJ2-1; the D gene is possibly TRBD1 (6 bases). V lost 3 bases to trimming and J lost 9 bases, with 16 bases between them. Looked up from germline, CDR1 is SGDLS and CDR2 is YYNGEE. CDR3 length: 14 amino acids. For the CDR3, the DNA is TGTGCCAGCAGCGCCCAGGGGACGGTCGCTGAGCAGTTCTTC. Its translation: CASSAQGTVAEQFF.

The chain recombines TRBV5-5 with TRBJ1-2, with 9 bases aligning to TRBD1. This CDR3 is 14 amino acids long. CDR1 is SGHKS, CDR2 YYEKEE, per germline (reference sequence). Germline trimming cut 4 bases from V and 6 bases from J; bases unmatched to any gene: 7. The CDR3 here is CASSPTGGEDGYTF. The DNA for the CDR3 is TGTGCCAGCAGCCCAACAGGGGGCGAGGATGGCTACACCTTC.

The chain couples TRBV30 to TRBJ2-3; no firm D call. V dropped 2 bases and J dropped 6 bases, with 3 bases sitting between them. CDR1 is GTSNPN and CDR2 is SVGIG in the germline V gene (reference sequence). The CDR3 length is 10 residues. The CDR3 loop reads CAWSKDTQYF. The CDR3 DNA reads TGTGCCTGGAGTAAGGATACGCAGTATTTT. Full variable domain (rest looked up from reference TRBV30 and TRBJ2-3): SQTIHQWPATLVQPVGSPLSLECTVEGTSNPNLYWYRQAAGRGLQLLFYSVGIGQISSEVPQNLSASRPQDRQFILSSKKLLLSDSGFYLCAWSKDTQYFGPGTRLTVL.

This chain links TRBV27 with TRBJ1-2; 11 nucleotides align to TRBD1. The length of the CDR3 is 17 residues. After removal of 5 bases from V and 4 bases from J, the junction contained 12 bases not matched to a gene. Germline V CDR1 and CDR2: MNHEY, SMNVEV (reference sequence). The chain's CDR3 is CASSPPRVGTGGYGYTF. The CDR3 DNA follows: TGTGCCAGCAGTCCCCCGAGGGTCGGGACAGGGGGCTATGGCTACACCTTC.

This chain uses TRBV7-9 with TRBJ1-5, with a tentative D call TRBD1 (5 bases). The germline CDR1 and CDR2 sequences are SEHNR and FQNEAQ (reference sequence). The CDR3 is 15 residues long. The V end was cut by 5 bases, the J end by 0 bases, with 11 bases between. Written as DNA, the CDR3 is TGTGCCAGCAGCGAGCCGGGGGTTAGCAATCAGCCCCAGCATTTT. Amino acid sequence: CASSEPGVSNQPQHF.